The sequence of this T cell receptor beta chain was determined in a study of T cells in Graves' hyperthyroidism and ophthalmopathy (dated by TCRdb to about 2019). About the study as a whole: Peripheral blood samples were taken at the time of initial diagnosis, prior to any treatment. Prospective prediction of ophthalmopathy was tested in an independent validation cohort consisting of fewer than 20 hyperthyroidism patients and over 15 patients who later progressed to ophthalmopathy. TCR V-J signatures able to tell the groups apart were searched for in a discovery cohort of 90 to 100 patients, of whom more than 40 had Graves' ophthalmopathy and more than 55 had stable Graves' hyperthyroidism. After sampling, hyperthyroidism patients received methimazole starting at 30 mg daily, and ophthalmopathy patients received high-dose intravenous methylprednisolone. TCR Vbeta CDR3 sequencing of 135 peripheral blood samples (43 ophthalmopathy, about 80 hyperthyroidism and roughly 17 progressor patients) is reported in the paper. The approximately 100 discovery patients were randomly divided into training and test sets at a 7:3 ratio. In several Graves' hyperthyroidism patients, the study also compared T-cell repertoires from thyroid tissue with T-cell repertoires from blood. General study outcomes and caveats: Most expanded thyroid clonotypes (frequency above 0.001) were also detected in blood, a finding suggesting that blood repertoires may reflect thyroid immune responses. Sample size was not statistically predetermined, and blinding of investigators to group allocation was not performed. During validation, the model predicted progression to ophthalmopathy a median of around 6 months ahead of onset, with around 71% sensitivity and 72% to 80% specificity. Ophthalmopathy was separated from stable hyperthyroidism by a 13 V-J signature model, with 85% to 90% sensitivity and about 81% specificity obtained in cross-validation and 80%/75% obtained in testing.

The sample holds many counts of this clonotype. Its binding antigen is unknown. No per-base quality is available; no much larger clone lies one base away. Amplification of TCR beta CDR3 regions was carried out from RNA transcripts. For the first round of RT-PCR on the TCR CDR3, the HTBI primer set was used together with the Qiagen OneStep RT-PCR kit. Libraries were constructed in a second round of multiplex PCR, after which size selection and purification were performed. Paired-end sequencing of the libraries was performed with 100 bp reads on an Illumina HiSeq2000. The published analysis was carried out like this. Raw data were processed with SOAPnuke, discarding reads with adapters, uncalled bases, mean Phred below 15, or no exact constant-primer or identifier match. COPE v1.2.5 was used to merge high-quality paired reads, and clonotypes were defined as unique nucleotide sequences. MiTCR v1.1 was used to align clonotypes to the IMGT TRBV, TRBD and TRBJ reference segments. Analysis was restricted to V-J combinations with a frequency above 0.0001, which covered about 99% of repertoires. The TCS score was defined as the ratio of F50 (clonal expansion) to E x V (chaos), calculated using BLOSUM62-based TCRdist between CDR3 peptides within each V-J. Welch's t-statistics and random forest reduced just over 500 V-J features to roughly 13, which were used in a naive Bayes classifier (R e1071). The public reads were reanalyzed by TCRdb: fastp trimming at Q25, MiXCR alignment, in-frame beta chains only. Rows with a matching CDR3 protein are joined into one entry that keeps the most common DNA and genes. TCRdb's processing, not the study's, gives the V and J calls here. The sample table contains about half a million distinct CDR3 sequences; only one count was recorded for about 24% of them. Roughly 10% of the sample lies in the top ten.

V sheds 4 bases and J sheds 3 bases, leaving 13 bases between their ends. According to the germline V gene, CDR1 reads MDHEN and CDR2 reads SYDVKM. Reading from cysteine to phenylalanine, the CDR3 counts 14 amino acids. Only CDR3 DNA remains: 42 bases, in frame from the first base. Moderately to severely active disease, a Clinical Activity Score of at least 3, a NOSPECS grade of at least 4, and a duration under 3 months were present in ophthalmopathy patients. Exclusion was applied to patients with uncontrolled infections, other autoimmune diseases, pregnancy or lactation. Diagnoses relied on clinical symptoms, serum thyroxine and TRAb, thyroid ultrasound and orbital computed tomography. PBMCs were isolated from roughly 10 ml of fresh peripheral blood by Ficoll-Paque density gradient centrifugation. Total RNA was extracted using Trizol reagent, and RNA quality was assessed on an Agilent 2100 Bioanalyzer.

The chain is made from TRBV28 and TRBJ2-7; matching of 6 bases hints at TRBD1 as the D gene. This clonotype was obtained from a woman in her 30s with Graves' ophthalmopathy. Sequenced: blood. Here the CDR3 is given as CASSSRQALYEQYF. The nucleotide sequence is TGTGCCAGCAGTTCCCGACAGGCTCTCTACGAGCAGTACTTC. The reference TRBV28 and TRBJ2-7 proteins fill in what lies around the CDR3, so the full variable domain reads DVKVTQSSRYLVKRTGEKVFLECVQDMDHENMFWYRQDPGLGLRLIYFSYDVKMKEKGDIPEGYSVSREKKERFSLILESASTNQTSMYLCASSSRQALYEQYFGPGTRLTVT.